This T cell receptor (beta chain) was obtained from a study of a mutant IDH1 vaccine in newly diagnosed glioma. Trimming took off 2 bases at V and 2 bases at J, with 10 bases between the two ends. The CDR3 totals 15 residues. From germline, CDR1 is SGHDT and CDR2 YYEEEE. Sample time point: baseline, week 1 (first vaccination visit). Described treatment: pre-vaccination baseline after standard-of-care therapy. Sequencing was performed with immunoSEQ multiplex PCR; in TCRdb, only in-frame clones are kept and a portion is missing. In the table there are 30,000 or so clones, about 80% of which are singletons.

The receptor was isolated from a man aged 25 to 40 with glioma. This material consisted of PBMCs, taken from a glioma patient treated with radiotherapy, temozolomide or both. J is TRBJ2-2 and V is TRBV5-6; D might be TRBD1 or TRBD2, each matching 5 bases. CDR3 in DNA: TGTGCCAGCAGCTTTAGCAGGGACAACACCGGGGAGCTGTTTTTT. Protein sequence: CASSFSRDNTGELFF.